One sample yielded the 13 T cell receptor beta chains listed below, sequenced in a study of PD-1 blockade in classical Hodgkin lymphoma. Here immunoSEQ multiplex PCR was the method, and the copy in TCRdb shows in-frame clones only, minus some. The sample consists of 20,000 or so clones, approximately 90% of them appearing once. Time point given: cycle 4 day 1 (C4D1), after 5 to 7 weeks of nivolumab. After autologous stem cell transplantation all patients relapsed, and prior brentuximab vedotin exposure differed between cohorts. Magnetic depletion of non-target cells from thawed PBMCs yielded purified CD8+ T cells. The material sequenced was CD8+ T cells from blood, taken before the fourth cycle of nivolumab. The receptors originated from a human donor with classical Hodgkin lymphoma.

Here the CDR3 reads CASSLGLAYYNEQFF. The CDR3 region has the DNA TGTGCCAGCAGCTTAGGGCTAGCGTACTACAATGAGCAGTTCTTC. The V gene is TRBV7-9, the J gene TRBJ2-1; TRBD2 is a possible D gene (6 bases). Germline V gene lookup returns CDR1 SEHNR and CDR2 FQNEAQ (reference sequence). The CDR3 is 15 residues long. The germline V and J ends were trimmed by 1 base and 3 bases, with 10 bases remaining between them.

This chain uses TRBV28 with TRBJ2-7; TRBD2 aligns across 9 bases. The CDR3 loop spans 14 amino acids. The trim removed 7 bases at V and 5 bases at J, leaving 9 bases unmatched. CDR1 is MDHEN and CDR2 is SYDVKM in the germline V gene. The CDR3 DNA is TGTGCCAGCATCGGTAGCGGGAGTGGCGACGAGCAGTACTTC. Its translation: CASIGSGSGDEQYF.

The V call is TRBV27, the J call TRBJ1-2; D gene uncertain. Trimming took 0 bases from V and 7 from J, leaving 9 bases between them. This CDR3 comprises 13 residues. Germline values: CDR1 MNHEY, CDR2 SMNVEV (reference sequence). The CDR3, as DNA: TGTGCCAGCAGTTTATCGAACGGTTTTGGCTACACCTTC. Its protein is CASSLSNGFGYTF.

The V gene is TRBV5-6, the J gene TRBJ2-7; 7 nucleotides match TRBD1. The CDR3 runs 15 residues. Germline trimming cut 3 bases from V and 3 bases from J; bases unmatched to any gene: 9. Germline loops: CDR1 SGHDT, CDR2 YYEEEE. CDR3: CASSSTGAVFYEQYF. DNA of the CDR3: TGTGCCAGCAGCTCTACAGGGGCGGTATTCTACGAGCAGTACTTC. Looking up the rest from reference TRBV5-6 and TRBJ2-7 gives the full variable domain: DAGVTQSPTHLIKTRGQQVTLRCSPKSGHDTVSWYQQALGQGPQFIFQYYEEEERQRGNFPDRFSGHQFPNYSSELNVNALLLGDSALYLCASSSTGAVFYEQYFGPGTRLTVT.

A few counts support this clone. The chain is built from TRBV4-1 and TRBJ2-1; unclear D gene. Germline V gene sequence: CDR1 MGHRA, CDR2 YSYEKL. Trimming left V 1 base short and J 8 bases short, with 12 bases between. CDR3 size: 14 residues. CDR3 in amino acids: CASSQAQARDEQFF. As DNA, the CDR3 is TGCGCCAGCAGCCAAGCCCAGGCCCGGGATGAGCAGTTCTTC.

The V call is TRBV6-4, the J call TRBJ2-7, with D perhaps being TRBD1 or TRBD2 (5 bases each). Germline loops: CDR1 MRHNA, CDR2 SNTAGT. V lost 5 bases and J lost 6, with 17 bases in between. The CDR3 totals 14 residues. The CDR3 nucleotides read TGTGCCAGCAGTCCCGACAGCCTAGCACGCGAGCAGTACTTC. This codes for CASSPDSLAREQYF.

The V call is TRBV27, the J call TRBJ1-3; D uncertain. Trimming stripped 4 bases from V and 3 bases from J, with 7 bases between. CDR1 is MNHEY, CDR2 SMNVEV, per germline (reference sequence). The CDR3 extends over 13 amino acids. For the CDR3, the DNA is TGTGCCAGCAGTTCAGGACGTGGAAACACCATATATTTT. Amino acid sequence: CASSSGRGNTIYF.

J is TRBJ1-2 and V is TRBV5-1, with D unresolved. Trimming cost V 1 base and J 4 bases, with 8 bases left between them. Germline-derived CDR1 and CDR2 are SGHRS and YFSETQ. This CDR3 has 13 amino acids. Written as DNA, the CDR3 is TGCGCCAGCAGCTTGCGGTCAGTCTATGGCTACACCTTC. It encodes CASSLRSVYGYTF.

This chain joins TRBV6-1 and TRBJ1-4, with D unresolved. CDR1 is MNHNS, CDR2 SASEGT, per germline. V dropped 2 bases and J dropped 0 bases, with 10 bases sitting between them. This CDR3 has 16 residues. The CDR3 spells CASSEQAWATNEKLFF. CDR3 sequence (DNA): TGTGCCAGCAGTGAACAGGCTTGGGCAACTAATGAAAAACTGTTTTTT.

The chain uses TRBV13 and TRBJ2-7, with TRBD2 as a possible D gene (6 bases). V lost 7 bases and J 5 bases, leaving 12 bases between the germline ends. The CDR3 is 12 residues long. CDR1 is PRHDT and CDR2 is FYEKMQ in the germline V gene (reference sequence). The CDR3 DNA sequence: TGTGCCAGCATGTCGGGGAGGAACGAGCAGTACTTC. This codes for CASMSGRNEQYF. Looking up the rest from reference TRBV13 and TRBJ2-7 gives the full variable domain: AAGVIQSPRHLIKEKRETATLKCYPIPRHDTVYWYQQGPGQDPQFLISFYEKMQSDKGSIPDRFSAQQFSDYHSELNMSSLELGDSALYFCASMSGRNEQYFGPGTRLTVT.

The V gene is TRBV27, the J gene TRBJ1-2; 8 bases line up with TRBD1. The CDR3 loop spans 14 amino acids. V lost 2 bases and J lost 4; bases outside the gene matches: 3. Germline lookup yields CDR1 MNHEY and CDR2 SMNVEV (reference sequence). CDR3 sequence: CASSLQGASYGYTF. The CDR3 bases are TGTGCCAGCAGTTTACAGGGGGCAAGCTATGGCTACACCTTC.

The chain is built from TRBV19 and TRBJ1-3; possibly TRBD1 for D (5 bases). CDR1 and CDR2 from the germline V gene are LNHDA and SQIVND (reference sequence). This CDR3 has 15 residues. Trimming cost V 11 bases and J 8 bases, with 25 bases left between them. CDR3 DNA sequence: TGTGCCTCAAAACCCCCGGGACGGATTAACTACACCATATATTTT. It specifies CASKPPGRINYTIYF.

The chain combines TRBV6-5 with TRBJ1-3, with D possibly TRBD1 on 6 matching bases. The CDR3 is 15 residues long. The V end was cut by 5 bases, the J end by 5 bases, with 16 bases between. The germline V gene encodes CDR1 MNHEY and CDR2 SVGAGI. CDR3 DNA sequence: TGTGCCAGCAGTCGACGACAGGATTCAAGAAACACCATATATTTT. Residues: CASSRRQDSRNTIYF.